This paragraph covers one TCR beta chain sequence. Its antigen is not identified. The sample contains more than one DNA sequence encoding this CDR3. Germline V gives CDR1 LNHDA, CDR2 SQIVND (reference sequence). Trimming cost V 6 bases and J 0 bases, with 8 bases left between them. The CDR3 is made up of 14 amino acids. This table comes from immunoSEQ multiplex PCR, and its TCRdb copy is limited to in-frame clones, with some not included. The data hold about 160,000 clones, with over 85% observed a single time. This entry is derived from a study of cytomegalovirus exposure and HLA in healthy donors. Study information: Later analysis reported that the approximately 130 validation repertoires shared the platform of the 500 to 850 first-cohort repertoires.

Study outcomes and limitations: In the roughly 120 validation repertoires, a later analysis found that first-cohort TCR clusters tended to co-occur. There were some public TCRs occurring in many donors, but most TCR sequences were rare. Researchers catalogued about 160 TCR beta chains as cytomegalovirus-associated.

The chain is built from TRBV19 and TRBJ2-2; D may be TRBD2 (6 bases). The TCR comes from a man younger than 30 in good health and CMV-seropositive. The sequencing sample was made of PBMCs. CDR3 protein: CASRDYSNTGELFF. DNA for the CDR3: TGTGCCAGTAGGGACTACTCGAACACCGGGGAGCTGTTTTTT.